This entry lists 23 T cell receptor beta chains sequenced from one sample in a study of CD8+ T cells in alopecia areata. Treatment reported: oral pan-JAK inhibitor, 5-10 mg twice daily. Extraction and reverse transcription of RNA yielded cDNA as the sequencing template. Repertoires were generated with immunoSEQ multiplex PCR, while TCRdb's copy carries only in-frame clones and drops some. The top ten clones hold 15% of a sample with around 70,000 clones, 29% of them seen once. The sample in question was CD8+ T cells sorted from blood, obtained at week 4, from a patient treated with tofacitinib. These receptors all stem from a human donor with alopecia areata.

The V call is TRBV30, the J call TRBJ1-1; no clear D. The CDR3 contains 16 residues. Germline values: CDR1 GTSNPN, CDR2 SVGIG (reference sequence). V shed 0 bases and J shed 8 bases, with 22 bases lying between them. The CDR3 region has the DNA TGTGCCTGGAGTGTACTGACACGAGCGGGGTGTGAAGAAGCTTTCTTT. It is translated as CAWSVLTRAGCEEAFF.

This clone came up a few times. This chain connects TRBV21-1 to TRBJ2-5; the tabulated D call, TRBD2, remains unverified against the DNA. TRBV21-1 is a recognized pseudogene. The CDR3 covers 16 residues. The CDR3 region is CASSNRGAGVKETQYF. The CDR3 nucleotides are TGTGCCAGCAGCAACCGGGGAGCGGGAGTAAAAGAGACCCAGTACTTC.

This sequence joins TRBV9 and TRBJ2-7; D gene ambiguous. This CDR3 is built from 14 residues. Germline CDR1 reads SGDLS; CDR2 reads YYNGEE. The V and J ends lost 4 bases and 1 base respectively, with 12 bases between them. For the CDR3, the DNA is TGTGCCAGCAGCCGAGGTGGGCAGTCCTACGAGCAGTACTTC. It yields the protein CASSRGGQSYEQYF.

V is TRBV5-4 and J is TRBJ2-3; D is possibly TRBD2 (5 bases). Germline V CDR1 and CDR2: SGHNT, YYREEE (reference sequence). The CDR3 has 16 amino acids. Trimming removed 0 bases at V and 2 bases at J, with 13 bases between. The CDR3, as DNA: TGTGCCAGCAGCTTGGGAGGGTCTAGGGCCACAGATACGCAGTATTTT. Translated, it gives CASSLGGSRATDTQYF.

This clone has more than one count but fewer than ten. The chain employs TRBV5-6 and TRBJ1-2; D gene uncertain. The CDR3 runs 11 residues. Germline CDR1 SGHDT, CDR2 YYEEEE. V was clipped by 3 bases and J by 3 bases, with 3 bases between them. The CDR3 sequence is CASSSYYGYTF. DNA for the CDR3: TGTGCCAGCAGCTCATACTATGGCTACACCTTC.

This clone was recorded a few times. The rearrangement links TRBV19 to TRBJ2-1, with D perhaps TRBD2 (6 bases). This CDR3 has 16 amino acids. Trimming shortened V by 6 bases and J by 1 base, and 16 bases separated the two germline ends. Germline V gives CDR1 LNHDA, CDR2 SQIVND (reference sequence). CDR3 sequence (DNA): TGTGCCAGTAGACCATCAGGCGGGGCATCCTACAATGAGCAGTTCTTC. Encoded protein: CASRPSGGASYNEQFF.

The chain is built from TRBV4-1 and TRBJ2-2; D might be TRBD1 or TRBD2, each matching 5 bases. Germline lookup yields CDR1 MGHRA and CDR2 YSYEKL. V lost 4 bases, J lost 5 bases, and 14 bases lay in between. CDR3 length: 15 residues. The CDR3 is CASSPRDGWTGELFF. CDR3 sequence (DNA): TGCGCCAGCAGCCCAAGGGACGGTTGGACCGGGGAGCTGTTTTTT.

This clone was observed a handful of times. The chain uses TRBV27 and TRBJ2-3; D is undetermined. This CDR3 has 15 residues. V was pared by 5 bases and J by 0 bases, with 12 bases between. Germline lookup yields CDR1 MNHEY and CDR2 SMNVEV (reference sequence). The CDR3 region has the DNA TGTGCCAGCAGTGCCAAGCAGATTAGCACAGATACGCAGTATTTT. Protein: CASSAKQISTDTQYF.

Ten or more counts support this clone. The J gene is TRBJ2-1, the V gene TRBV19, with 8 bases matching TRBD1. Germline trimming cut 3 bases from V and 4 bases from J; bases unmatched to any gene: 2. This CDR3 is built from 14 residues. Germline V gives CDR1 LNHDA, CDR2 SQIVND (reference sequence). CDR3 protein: CASSIRTGYNEQFF. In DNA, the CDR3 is TGTGCCAGTAGTATTAGGACAGGGTACAATGAGCAGTTCTTC.

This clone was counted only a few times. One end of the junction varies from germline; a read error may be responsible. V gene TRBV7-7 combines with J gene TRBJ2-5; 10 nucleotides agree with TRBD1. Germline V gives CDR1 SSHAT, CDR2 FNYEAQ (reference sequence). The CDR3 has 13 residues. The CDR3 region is CASSADRGETQYF. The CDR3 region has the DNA TGTGCTAGCAGCGCGGACAGGGGGGAGACCCAGTACTTC.

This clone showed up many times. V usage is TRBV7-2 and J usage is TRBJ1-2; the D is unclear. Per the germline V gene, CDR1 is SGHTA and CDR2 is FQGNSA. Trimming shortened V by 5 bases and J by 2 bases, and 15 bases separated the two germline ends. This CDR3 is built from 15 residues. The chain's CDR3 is CASSTLPRENYGYTF. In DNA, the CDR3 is TGTGCCAGCAGCACGTTGCCCCGGGAGAACTATGGCTACACCTTC.

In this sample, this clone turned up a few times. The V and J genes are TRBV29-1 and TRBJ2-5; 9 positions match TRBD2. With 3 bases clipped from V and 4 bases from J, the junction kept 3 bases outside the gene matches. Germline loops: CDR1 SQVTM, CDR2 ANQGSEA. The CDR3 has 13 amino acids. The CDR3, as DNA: TGCAGCGTTGATTATAGCGGGAGAGAGACCCAGTACTTC. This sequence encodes CSVDYSGRETQYF.

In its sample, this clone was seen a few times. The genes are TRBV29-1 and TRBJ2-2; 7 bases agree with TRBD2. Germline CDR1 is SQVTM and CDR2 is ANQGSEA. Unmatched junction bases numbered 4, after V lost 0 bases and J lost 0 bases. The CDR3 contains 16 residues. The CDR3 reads CSVEDRDYPNTGELFF. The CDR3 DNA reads TGCAGCGTTGAAGATAGGGACTACCCGAACACCGGGGAGCTGTTTTTT.

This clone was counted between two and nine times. CDR3 sequence (DNA): TGTGCCAGCACCGAAGCGGGGGCGACCCCCGAGTTCTTC. Translation: CASTEAGATPEFF. The chain carries TRBV6-5 and TRBJ2-1, with 8 bases aligning to TRBD2. V dropped 7 bases and J dropped 14; count of bases not matched to a gene: 13. Per the germline V gene, CDR1 is MNHEY and CDR2 is SVGAGI. CDR3 length: 13 residues.

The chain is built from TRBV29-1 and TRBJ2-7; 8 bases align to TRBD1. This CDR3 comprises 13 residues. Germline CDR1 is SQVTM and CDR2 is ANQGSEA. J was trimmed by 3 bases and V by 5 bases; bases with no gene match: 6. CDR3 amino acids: CSVLTGEGYEQYF. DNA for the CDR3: TGCAGCGTTTTGACAGGGGAAGGCTACGAGCAGTACTTC.

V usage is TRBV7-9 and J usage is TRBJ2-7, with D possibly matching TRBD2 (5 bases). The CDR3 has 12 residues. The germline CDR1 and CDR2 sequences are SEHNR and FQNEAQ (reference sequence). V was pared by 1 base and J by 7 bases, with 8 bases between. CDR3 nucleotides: TGTGCCAGCAGCTTAGGGCCGGGAGAGCAGTACTTC. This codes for CASSLGPGEQYF.

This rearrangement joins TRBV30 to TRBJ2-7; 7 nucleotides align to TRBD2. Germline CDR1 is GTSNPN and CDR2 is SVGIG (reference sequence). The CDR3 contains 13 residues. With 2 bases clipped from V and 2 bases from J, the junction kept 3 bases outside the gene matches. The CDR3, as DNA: TGTGCCTGGAGTTTGAGCGGGACCTACGAGCAGTACTTC. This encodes CAWSLSGTYEQYF.

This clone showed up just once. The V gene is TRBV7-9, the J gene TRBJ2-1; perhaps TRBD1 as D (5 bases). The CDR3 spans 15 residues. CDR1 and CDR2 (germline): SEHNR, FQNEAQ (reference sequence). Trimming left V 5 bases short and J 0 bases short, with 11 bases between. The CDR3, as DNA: TGTGCCAGCAGCCCACCAGGGAACTCCTACAATGAGCAGTTCTTC. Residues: CASSPPGNSYNEQFF. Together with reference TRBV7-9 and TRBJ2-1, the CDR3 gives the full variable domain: DTGVSQNPRHKITKRGQNVTFRCDPISEHNRLYWYRQTLGQGPEFLTYFQNEAQLEKSRLLSDRFSAERPKGSFSTLEIQRTEQGDSAMYLCASSPPGNSYNEQFFGPGTRLTVL.

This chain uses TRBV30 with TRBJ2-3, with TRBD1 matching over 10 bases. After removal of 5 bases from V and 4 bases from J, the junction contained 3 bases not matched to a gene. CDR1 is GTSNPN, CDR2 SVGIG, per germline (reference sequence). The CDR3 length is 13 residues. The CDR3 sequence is CAWGTGAADTQYF. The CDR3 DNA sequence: TGTGCCTGGGGGACAGGGGCCGCAGATACGCAGTATTTT.

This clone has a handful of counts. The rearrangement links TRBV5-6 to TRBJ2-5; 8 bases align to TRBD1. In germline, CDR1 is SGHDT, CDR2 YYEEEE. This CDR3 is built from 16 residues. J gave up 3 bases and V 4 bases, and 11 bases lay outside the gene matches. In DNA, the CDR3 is TGTGCCAGCAGCCCTGCTGGCAGGGGGCGGAAAGAGACCCAGTACTTC. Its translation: CASSPAGRGRKETQYF.

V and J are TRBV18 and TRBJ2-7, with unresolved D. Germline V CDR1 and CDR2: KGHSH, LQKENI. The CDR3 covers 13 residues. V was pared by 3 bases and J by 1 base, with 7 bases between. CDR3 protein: CASSPPQSYEQYF. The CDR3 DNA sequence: TGTGCCAGCTCACCCCCACAATCCTACGAGCAGTACTTC.

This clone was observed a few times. CDR3 sequence reads: CASSLFRGQETQYF. The DNA of the CDR3 is TGTGCCAGCAGCTTATTTCGAGGGCAAGAGACCCAGTACTTC. The rearrangement links TRBV13 to TRBJ2-5; D may be TRBD2 (5 bases). Trimming took off 2 bases at V and 2 bases at J, with 9 bases between the two ends. This CDR3 region has 14 residues. Germline lookup yields CDR1 PRHDT and CDR2 FYEKMQ (reference sequence). The full variable domain, with the rest looked up from reference TRBV13 and TRBJ2-5, is AAGVIQSPRHLIKEKRETATLKCYPIPRHDTVYWYQQGPGQDPQFLISFYEKMQSDKGSIPDRFSAQQFSDYHSELNMSSLELGDSALYFCASSLFRGQETQYFGPGTRLLVL.

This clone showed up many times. CDR3 bases: TGTGCCAGCAGCCTCAAGGTGGAGAACACTGAAGCTTTCTTT. It translates to CASSLKVENTEAFF. The chain carries TRBV7-3 and TRBJ1-1; no definite D call. This CDR3 has 14 residues. Between the trimmed V and J ends, which lost 5 bases and 1 base, there was a span of 11 bases. Germline loops: CDR1 SGHTA, CDR2 FQGTGA. Combining the CDR3 with reference TRBV7-3 and TRBJ1-1 gives the whole variable domain GAGVSQTPSNKVTEKGKYVELRCDPISGHTALYWYRQSLGQGPEFLIYFQGTGAADDSGLPNDRFFAVRPEGSVSTLKIQRTERGDSAVYLCASSLKVENTEAFFGQGTRLTVV.